A few counts support the clone carrying this TCR beta chain. What it binds is unknown. J lost 4 bases, V lost 0 bases, and 1 base had no gene match. This CDR3 region has 14 residues. Per germline, CDR1 MNHEY and CDR2 SMNVEV (reference sequence). The data stem from a study of T-cell memory formation after mild COVID-19. Study-wide background: TCR clusters mostly belonged to single donors. General study points: A second wave expanding day 15 to 37 was CD4+-biased; contracting clones were balanced.

TCRdb redid the calling of the 5' RACE reads with MiXCR, one entry per CDR3 protein. Of approximately 500,000 distinct CDR3 sequences listed, around a quarter are singletons. Sequencing used PBMCs or a T cell subset sorted from them (not recorded which). The source is an adult woman who had mild COVID-19 (a few samples of this study predate the infection). Cell type and time point are not known. This chain connects TRBV27 to TRBJ2-5; 8 bases are a match to TRBD1. The CDR3 bases are TGTGCCAGCAGTTTATCGGGGACAGGAGAGACCCAGTACTTC. This encodes CASSLSGTGETQYF.